This TCR beta chain was sequenced during a study of blood T cell repertoires in COVID-19. Study in general: The United States, Italy and Spain provided the acute and convalescent COVID-19 samples.

The CDR3 spans 16 residues. Under the authors' procedure: Cell counts per sample came from amplifying reference gene primers. This table comes from immunoSEQ multiplex PCR, and its TCRdb copy is limited to in-frame clones, with some not included. V, J and clone size were drawn from that table, and D and trimming were deduced from the DNA. Of about 320,000 clones in the sample, about 85% were seen once. V gene TRBV21-1 combines with J gene TRBJ2-5; the table's D call TRBD1 went unverified against the DNA. TRBV21-1 is listed as a pseudogene. The TCR comes from a woman aged 30 to 39 who had been exposed to COVID-19. Sequenced sample: PBMCs or T cells enriched from blood (not recorded which). The CDR3 DNA reads TGTGCCAGCAGCAAATGTGGGTGGGGGCCCCAAGAGACCCAGTACTTC. This encodes CASSKCGWGPQETQYF.